This T cell receptor beta chain was documented in a study of shared clonotypes between healthy human individuals (dated by TCRdb to the early 2020s). The study in broad terms: A few men and two women, aged 18 to 49 years, made up the cohort. Per donor, three plates each were used for CD4 naive and CD4 memory, two for CD8 naive, and one for CD8 memory. To estimate repertoire size and how much clonotype sharing occurs between individuals, the study deeply sequenced the blood TCR repertoires of roughly 5 healthy adults. Libraries were prepared and TCR repertoires were sequenced by different laboratories using diverse techniques, in order to increase sequencing depth and limit assay-specific biases. Between about 0.8 and 9.5 billion PBMCs per donor were obtained by leukapheresis. Broader findings and caveats from the paper: Pairwise subsampling led to the expectation that sequencing depth would affect the degree of clonotype sharing among donors. The small number of donors limited the genetic and exposure-history diversity represented. Estimated clonotype richness was generally larger for naive than for memory subsets. Rarefaction of sorted-subset datasets indicated incomplete sequencing despite the large sequencing depth. Sampling was restricted to blood, and TCR repertoires in tissue are likely to differ from TCR repertoires in blood. Compared with non-shared clonotypes, clonotypes shared by all four sorted-subset donors had higher generation probabilities. Sharing across a few donors was observed for around 5% of naive CD4, over 3% of naive CD8, about 2.3% of memory CD4, and around 0.42% of memory CD8 clonotypes.

The CDR1 and CDR2 encoded by the germline V gene (reference sequence) are SGHNT and YYREEE. Taken from cysteine to phenylalanine, the CDR3 has 17 residues. The CDR3 DNA has 51 bases and is translated from base 1. The junction shows trimming of 0 bases on V and 0 bases on J, plus 14 bases between the germline ends. As for this clone: It has no known antigen specificity. Base-call qualities are not available, and no considerably larger clone is one nucleotide away.

Donors were healthy HIV-negative adults with no recently reported acute infections or vaccinations. Only Caucasian adults living in Nashville, Tennessee, USA were represented among the donors. CD4+ T cells were enriched by magnetic negative selection; naive cells were then positively selected on CD45RA, and the negative fraction formed the memory subset. Blood was collected by leukapheresis, and PBMCs were isolated by Ficoll-Histopaque density gradient centrifugation and then cryopreserved in liquid nitrogen vapor phase. Analytical flow cytometry was used to check the purity and quantity of every magnetically sorted T cell population. From each sorted fraction, genomic DNA was isolated and quantified by UV absorbance on a Nanodrop 2000c. TCR CDR3 regions were amplified from genomic DNA by multiplex PCR using the deep immunoSEQ assay. Genomic DNA extracted from each cell subset was distributed evenly over all wells of several immunoSEQ 96-well plates, and each plate served as one replicate. For sorted subsets, around 0.2 ug genomic DNA, equal to about 30,000 T cell genomes, was loaded into each replicate PCR. Purified libraries were quantified with a Qubit 3.0 fluorometer, sized on a Bioanalyzer 2100, and re-quantified with the KAPA Library Quantification kit. A separate single-read 150-cycle Illumina NextSeq 550 flow cell was used to sequence each immunoSEQ 96-well plate. In the original analysis: Because only junctional sequences without quality scores were contained in the immunoSEQ output, filtering matching that applied to full-length reads could not be performed. To assign V/J genes and CDR3, sequences were annotated against IMGT germline references using PyIR, a Python wrapper for IgBLAST v1.9. Reads with weak V/J assignments (E-value above 1e-6), missing CDR3, stop codons, out-of-frame junctions, or ambiguous translated residues were removed. V3J clonotypes were defined as sequences sharing an identical inferred V gene, J gene, and CDR3 amino acid sequence. Percentage overlap between repertoires was calculated by dividing the number of shared unique clonotypes by the size of the smaller repertoire. Three approaches were used to assess repertoire richness: RTK rarefaction, the Chao1 estimator, and Recon v2.1 estimates of unobserved clonotypes. For all TCRbeta clonotypes obtained by the gDNA method from a handful of donors, generation probabilities were computed with OLGA. The immuneACCESS repertoire file appears here via TCRdb, limited to in-frame rearrangements. These files lack a portion of the clones; in checked studies, under half of the deficit traces to unresolved V genes, and the cause of the others is not known. V and J calls and clone size are those listed in that table; D and trimming were worked out from the DNA. The sample table shows roughly 1.5 million clones, and approximately 98% are seen once. 0.4% to 0.55% of the sample is held by the ten biggest clonotypes.

Sequencing was carried out using naive CD4+ T cells sorted from blood. According to the study, the label for this sample's cell subset or site signals: CD45RA+ positively selected. This sequence uses TRBV5-4 and TRBJ2-3, with TRBD2 perhaps the D gene, on 6 matching bases. The receptor was isolated from a man aged 30-40 years in good health. Read as DNA, the sequence is TGTGCCAGCAGCTTGGCACTAGCTGCTACTAGCACAGATACGCAGTATTTT. It translates as CASSLALAATSTDTQYF.